The 5 T cell receptor beta chains below come from one sample, sequenced in a study of beta chain features in type 1 diabetes. Sequencing targeted expressed TCRB transcripts, as all isolated RNA had been reverse transcribed. TCRdb's table, derived via immunoSEQ multiplex PCR, lists solely in-frame clones and lacks some. The profile shows about 360,000 clones, roughly 12% of them singletons. The sequenced sample was naive CD4+ T cells from blood. These TCRs come from a man between 18 and 29 years old in good health.

The chain combines TRBV7-2 with TRBJ1-2, with 7 bases that match TRBD1. This CDR3 contains 14 residues. With 5 bases clipped from V and 6 bases from J, the junction kept 9 bases outside the gene matches. Looked up from germline, CDR1 is SGHTA and CDR2 is FQGNSA. The CDR3 is CASSPGTARHGYTF. In DNA, the CDR3 is TGTGCCAGCAGCCCCGGGACAGCCAGGCATGGCTACACCTTC.

In its sample, this clone was seen a few times. The chain carries TRBV1 and TRBJ1-1. TRBV1 is listed as a pseudogene. The CDR3 sequence is 14 residues long. The CDR3 reads CTSRSNSVNTEAFF. The CDR3 bases are TGCACCAGCCGCTCAAATAGCGTAAACACTGAAGCTTTCTTT.

This clone has only a few counts. This rearrangement joins TRBV5-1 to TRBJ1-1; D might be TRBD1 (6 bases). This CDR3 spans 17 amino acids. V lost 1 base, J lost 2 bases, and 18 bases lay in between. The germline CDR1 and CDR2 sequences are SGHRS and YFSETQ. The CDR3 loop reads CASSLRFAGARNTEAFF. In nucleotides, the CDR3 is TGCGCCAGCAGCTTGCGTTTCGCGGGGGCGCGCAACACTGAAGCTTTCTTT. The entire variable domain, with the rest obtained from reference TRBV5-1 and TRBJ1-1, is as follows: KAGVTQTPRYLIKTRGQQVTLSCSPISGHRSVSWYQQTPGQGLQFLFEYFSETQRNKGNFPGRFSGRQFSNSRSEMNVSTLELGDSALYLCASSLRFAGARNTEAFFGQGTRLTVV.

This clone was counted between two and nine times. The rearrangement links TRBV7-2 to TRBJ2-7, with 9 bases fitting TRBD1. V lost 7 bases and J lost 4; bases outside the gene matches: 11. The CDR3 is 15 amino acids. CDR1 is SGHTA and CDR2 is FQGNSA in the germline V gene. The CDR3 nucleotides read TGTGCCAGCACCAGGGGACAGGGTGGTGTTTACGAGCAGTACTTC. Translation: CASTRGQGGVYEQYF.

To note about this clone: One end of the junction is discordant with germline, which a read error may explain. The chain has TRBV5-8 and TRBJ2-3, with TRBD1 identical over 9 bases. This CDR3 has 10 amino acids. Germline V gene sequence: CDR1 SGHTS, CDR2 YDEGEE. The DNA of the CDR3 is TGTGCCAGCAGCTTGGTGACAGGGGGGTTT. This encodes CASSLVTGGF.